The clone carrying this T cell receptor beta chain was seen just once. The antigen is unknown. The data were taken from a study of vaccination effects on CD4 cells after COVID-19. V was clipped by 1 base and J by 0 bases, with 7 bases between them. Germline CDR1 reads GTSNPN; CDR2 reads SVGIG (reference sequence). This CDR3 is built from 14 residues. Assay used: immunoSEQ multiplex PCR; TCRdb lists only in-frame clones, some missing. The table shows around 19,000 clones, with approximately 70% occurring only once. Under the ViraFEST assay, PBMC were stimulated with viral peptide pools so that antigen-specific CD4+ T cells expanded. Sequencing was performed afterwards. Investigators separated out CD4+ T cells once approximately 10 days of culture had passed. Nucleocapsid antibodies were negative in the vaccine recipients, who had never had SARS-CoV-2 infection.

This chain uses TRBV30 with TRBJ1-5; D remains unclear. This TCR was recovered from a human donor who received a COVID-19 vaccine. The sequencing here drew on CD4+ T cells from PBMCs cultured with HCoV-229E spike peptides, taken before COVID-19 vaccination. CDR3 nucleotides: TGTGCCTGGAGTGGAGTTAATAGCAATCAGCCCCAGCATTTT. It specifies CAWSGVNSNQPQHF.